This T cell receptor beta chain was found in a study of blood T cell repertoires in COVID-19. Background on the study: Researchers got acute and convalescent COVID-19 samples from the United States, Italy and Spain.

Method: immunoSEQ multiplex PCR; TCRdb's copy keeps in-frame clones and lacks some. The sample includes 140,000 or so clones, roughly 81% of them seen just once. The CDR3 covers 15 residues. In germline, CDR1 is SGHAT, CDR2 FQDESV (reference sequence). V lost 6 bases to trimming and J lost 4 bases, with 18 bases between them. Sequenced: peripheral blood. The TCR originated in a human donor with acute or convalescent COVID-19. The donor label of this sample is uncertain. The chain employs TRBV11-1 and TRBJ1-2; TRBD1 is a possible D gene (6 bases). This CDR3 is CASSLHGTPIYGYTF. CDR3 nucleotide sequence: TGTGCCAGCAGTTTACACGGGACACCCATCTATGGCTACACCTTC.